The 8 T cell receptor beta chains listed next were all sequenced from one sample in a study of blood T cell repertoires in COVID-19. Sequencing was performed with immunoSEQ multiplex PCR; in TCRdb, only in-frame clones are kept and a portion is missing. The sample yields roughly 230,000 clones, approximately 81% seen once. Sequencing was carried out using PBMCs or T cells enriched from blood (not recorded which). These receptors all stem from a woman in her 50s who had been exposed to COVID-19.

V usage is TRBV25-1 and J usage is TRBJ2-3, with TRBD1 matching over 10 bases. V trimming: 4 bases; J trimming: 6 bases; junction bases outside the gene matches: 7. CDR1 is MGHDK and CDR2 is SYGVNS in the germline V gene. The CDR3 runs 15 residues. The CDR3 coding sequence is TGTGCCAGCAGTGCACGACAGGGGGCGCGGGATACGCAGTATTTT. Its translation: CASSARQGARDTQYF.

CDR3 in amino acids: CASSRLGSTEAFF. DNA for the CDR3: TGTGCCAGCAGCCGCTTGGGGAGCACTGAAGCTTTCTTT. V usage is TRBV7-9 and J usage is TRBJ1-1; no reliable D call. This CDR3 has 13 amino acids. V shed 5 bases and J shed 4 bases, with 11 bases lying between them. Germline-derived CDR1 and CDR2 are SEHNR and FQNEAQ (reference sequence). The variable domain in full, with the rest retrieved from reference TRBV7-9 and TRBJ1-1, is DTGVSQNPRHKITKRGQNVTFRCDPISEHNRLYWYRQTLGQGPEFLTYFQNEAQLEKSRLLSDRFSAERPKGSFSTLEIQRTEQGDSAMYLCASSRLGSTEAFFGQGTRLTVV.

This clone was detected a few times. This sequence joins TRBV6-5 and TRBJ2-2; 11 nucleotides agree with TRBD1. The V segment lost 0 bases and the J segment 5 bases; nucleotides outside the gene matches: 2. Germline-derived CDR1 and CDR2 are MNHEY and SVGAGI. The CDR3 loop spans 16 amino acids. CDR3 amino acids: CASSYSGTGGTGELFF. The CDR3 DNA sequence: TGTGCCAGCAGTTACTCCGGGACAGGGGGTACCGGGGAGCTGTTTTTT.

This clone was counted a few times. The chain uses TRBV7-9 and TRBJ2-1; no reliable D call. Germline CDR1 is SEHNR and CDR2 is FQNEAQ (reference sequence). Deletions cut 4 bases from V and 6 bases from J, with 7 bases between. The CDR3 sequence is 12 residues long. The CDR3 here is CASSYASNEQFF. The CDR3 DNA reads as TGTGCCAGCAGCTACGCCAGCAATGAGCAGTTCTTC. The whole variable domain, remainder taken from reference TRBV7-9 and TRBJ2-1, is DTGVSQNPRHKITKRGQNVTFRCDPISEHNRLYWYRQTLGQGPEFLTYFQNEAQLEKSRLLSDRFSAERPKGSFSTLEIQRTEQGDSAMYLCASSYASNEQFFGPGTRLTVL.

This CDR3 is CASTLEGYGYTF. In DNA form, the CDR3 reads TGTGCCAGCACCCTGGAGGGCTATGGCTACACCTTC. This chain joins TRBV12-3 or TRBV12-4 and TRBJ1-2; D is unclear. V was shortened by 7 bases and J by 4 bases, with 10 bases between the two germline ends. The CDR3 loop spans 12 amino acids.

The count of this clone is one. Written as DNA, the CDR3 is TGTGCCAGCAGTGAAGGTAACGGGGGCTACGAGCAGTACTTC. The encoded protein is CASSEGNGGYEQYF. The chain combines TRBV6-1 with TRBJ2-7; perhaps TRBD2 as D (6 bases). V lost 1 base and J lost 3, with 10 bases in between. The CDR3 is 14 amino acids. Germline loops: CDR1 MNHNS, CDR2 SASEGT.

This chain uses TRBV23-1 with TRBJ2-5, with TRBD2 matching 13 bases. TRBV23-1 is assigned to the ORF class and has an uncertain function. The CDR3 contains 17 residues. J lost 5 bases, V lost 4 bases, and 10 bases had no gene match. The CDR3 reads CASSPRTSGGHWETQYF. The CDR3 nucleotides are TGCGCCAGCAGTCCTAGGACTAGCGGGGGACACTGGGAGACCCAGTACTTC.

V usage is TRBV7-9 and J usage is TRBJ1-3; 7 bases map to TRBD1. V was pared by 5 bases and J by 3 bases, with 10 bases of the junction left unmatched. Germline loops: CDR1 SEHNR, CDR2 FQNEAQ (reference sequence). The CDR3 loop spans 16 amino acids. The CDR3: CASSLPGQRFGNTIYF. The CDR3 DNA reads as TGTGCCAGCAGCCTGCCGGGACAGCGATTTGGAAACACCATATATTTT.